These 14 T cell receptor beta chains came from one sample sequenced in a study of blood T cells in healthy people across ages. A second PCR, run for about 7 to 11 cycles, used a sample-barcoded 5' primer plus a J-beta primer mix. TCRdb fed the 5' RACE reads into MiXCR, producing one record per CDR3 protein. The repertoire holds about a million distinct CDR3 sequences, with about 51% as singletons. Sample: blood. Receptor source: an older woman in good health.

The chain recombines TRBV5-6 with TRBJ2-7; D may be TRBD1 (6 bases). Trimming removed 4 bases at V and 4 bases at J, with 18 bases between. This CDR3 contains 15 residues. Germline CDR1 SGHDT, CDR2 YYEEEE. The CDR3 sequence: CASSITEGGAYEQYF. DNA of the CDR3: TGTGCCAGCAGCATTACTGAAGGGGGTGCTTACGAGCAGTACTTC. The full variable domain, with the rest looked up from reference TRBV5-6 and TRBJ2-7, is DAGVTQSPTHLIKTRGQQVTLRCSPKSGHDTVSWYQQALGQGPQFIFQYYEEEERQRGNFPDRFSGHQFPNYSSELNVNALLLGDSALYLCASSITEGGAYEQYFGPGTRLTVT.

The genes are TRBV7-2 and TRBJ1-1; unclear D gene. Trimming took 7 bases from V and 5 from J, leaving 8 bases between them. Per the germline V gene, CDR1 is SGHTA and CDR2 is FQGNSA. The CDR3 loop spans 11 amino acids. The CDR3 region has the DNA TGTGCCAGCACCCAGCAGACTGAAGCTTTCTTT. Translated, it gives CASTQQTEAFF.

The chain employs TRBV20-1 and TRBJ2-3; tentatively, D is TRBD1 or TRBD2 (5 bases each). The germline gives CDR1 DFQATT, CDR2 SNEGSKA (reference sequence). The V gene lost 7 bases and the J gene lost 2 bases, with 22 bases spanning the gap. The CDR3 contains 16 residues. CDR3 sequence (DNA): TGCAGTGTACTCGACCGGGACGGGATTCACACAGATACGCAGTATTTT. As protein: CSVLDRDGIHTDTQYF.

A word on this clonotype: A much more abundant neighbour one base away suggests this may be a read error. The chain is built from TRBV15 and TRBJ2-5, with D possibly matching TRBD1 (6 bases). The CDR3 runs to 14 residues. In germline, CDR1 is LNHNV, CDR2 YYDKDF (reference sequence). The CDR3 bases are TGTGCCACCAGCAGACACAGGGCCCAAGAGACCAAGTACTTC. It codes for CATSRHRAQETKYF.

This clonotype came up a few times. This chain uses TRBV29-1 with TRBJ2-1, with TRBD2 as a possible D gene (5 bases). V shed 7 bases and J shed 6 bases, with 10 bases lying between them. The CDR3 has 11 amino acids. The germline V gene encodes CDR1 SQVTM and CDR2 ANQGSEA. The CDR3 here is CSGVDFNEQFF. As DNA, the CDR3 is TGCAGCGGTGTGGACTTCAATGAGCAGTTCTTC.

This clonotype was seen a few times. The rearrangement joins TRBV15 to TRBJ2-6, with TRBD1 matching 8 bases. The CDR3 is 15 amino acids. The germline V gene encodes CDR1 LNHNV and CDR2 YYDKDF (reference sequence). The trim removed 1 base at V and 9 bases at J, leaving 5 bases unmatched. Written as DNA, the CDR3 is TGTGCCACCAGCAGAGTGACAGGGGCGCACAACGTCCTGACTTTC. Translation: CATSRVTGAHNVLTF.

The chain recombines TRBV24-1 with TRBJ2-3; maybe TRBD2 (6 bases). CDR1 and CDR2 from the germline V gene are KGHDR and SFDVKD. The CDR3 is made up of 15 amino acids. With 4 bases removed from V and 4 bases from J, the gap between germline ends came to 14 bases. CDR3 bases: TGTGCCACCAGTGAAGGAGGCGGAGGGGCAGATACGCAGTATTTT. It codes for CATSEGGGGADTQYF.

This clonotype was found a few times. V and J are TRBV28 and TRBJ2-7; 11 bases are shared with TRBD1. This CDR3 region has 15 residues. The junction had 6 bases not matched to a gene; V was cut back by 3 bases and J by 5 bases. The germline V gene encodes CDR1 MDHEN and CDR2 SYDVKM. The CDR3 loop is CASSLGGTGGHEQYF. The CDR3 nucleotides read TGTGCCAGCAGTTTGGGAGGGACAGGGGGTCACGAGCAGTACTTC.

J is TRBJ2-4 and V is TRBV2, with D maybe TRBD2 (5 bases). The tail of the sequence fits TRBJ2-7 better, so the J call may be wrong. CDR3 length: 15 residues. Per germline, CDR1 SNHLY and CDR2 FYNNEI. The CDR3 region has the DNA TGTGCCAGCCGCCTGAGAGGTAGCGCGTCCGACGAGCAGTACTTC. Amino acids: CASRLRGSASDEQYF.

This clonotype was counted a few times. The chain has TRBV5-1 and TRBJ2-5; TRBD2 is a possible D gene (5 bases). This CDR3 spans 14 amino acids. Trimming stripped 5 bases from V and 1 base from J, with 12 bases between. Looked up from germline, CDR1 is SGHRS and CDR2 is YFSETQ. The CDR3 DNA is TGCGCCAGCAGGGATATCCGGGGCCAAGAGACCCAGTACTTC. Its protein product is CASRDIRGQETQYF.

The genes are TRBV12-3 or TRBV12-4 and TRBJ2-7, with D possibly being TRBD1 or TRBD2 (5 bases each). The ends were cut back, 6 bases at V and 1 base at J, with 22 bases in the middle. This CDR3 spans 17 amino acids. Here the CDR3 DNA reads TGTGCCAGCAGCTTTGGTGGGACGGTGGTAAGATCCTACGAGCAGTACTTC. This translates into CASSFGGTVVRSYEQYF.

This chain connects TRBV11-1 to TRBJ2-5; possibly TRBD2 for D (5 bases). The germline CDR1 and CDR2 sequences are SGHAT and FQDESV (reference sequence). V lost 6 bases to trimming and J lost 5 bases, with 13 bases between them. This CDR3 comprises 13 residues. The CDR3 DNA sequence: TGTGCCAGCAGGGCGAGAGGCGGGGAGACCCAGTACTTC. Protein sequence: CASRARGGETQYF.

This clonotype was counted between two and nine times. The J gene is TRBJ2-7, the V gene TRBV27; the match to TRBD1 covers 9 bases. The CDR3 is 18 residues long. Unmatched junction bases numbered 21, after V lost 7 bases and J lost 5 bases. Germline V lookup: CDR1 MNHEY, CDR2 SMNVEV (reference sequence). The CDR3 reads CASTLVAPAGTGTHEQYF. CDR3 sequence (DNA): TGTGCCAGCACCCTAGTGGCTCCGGCCGGGACAGGGACCCACGAGCAGTACTTC.

The chain uses TRBV20-1 and TRBJ2-5, with TRBD1 matching over 7 bases. Trimming removed 6 bases from V and 2 bases from J; junction bases left unmatched: 15. This CDR3 is 16 amino acids long. Germline V gene sequence: CDR1 DFQATT, CDR2 SNEGSKA (reference sequence). The CDR3 protein is CSAIETGKVYQETQYF. Written as DNA, the CDR3 is TGCAGTGCGATCGAGACAGGGAAAGTTTATCAAGAGACCCAGTACTTC.